This TCR beta chain is from a study of T cells in Graves' hyperthyroidism and ophthalmopathy. The CDR3 sequence is 14 residues long. The ends lost 4 bases at V and 4 bases at J; junction bases unmatched: 4. Germline V gene lookup returns CDR1 SGHTA and CDR2 FQGNSA. This clonotype appeared a few times. What it binds is not known. Regions amplified from RNA transcripts were the TCR beta CDR3 regions. The TCR CDR3 was amplified in a first-round RT-PCR using the HTBI primer set. TCRdb reanalysed the multiplex PCR reads using MiXCR and keeps one entry per CDR3 protein. The table records under 250,000 distinct CDR3 sequences, roughly a sixth of them present only once. The hyperthyroidism patients had all been newly diagnosed, and their disease duration was under 2 months. Their ages ranged from 18 to 65 years. Overall study results and limits: Most thyroid clonotypes expanded above 0.001 were also detected in blood.

This chain links TRBV7-2 with TRBJ1-5, with 7 positions matching TRBD1. The TCR comes from a woman between 45 and 65 years old with Graves' hyperthyroidism. The sequenced sample was blood. CDR3 in amino acids: CASSSLDRNQPQHF. CDR3 in DNA: TGTGCCAGCAGCTCCCTGGACAGGAATCAGCCCCAGCATTTT.